These 20 T cell receptor beta chains were sequenced from one sample in a study of CD4 T cell repertoires in COVID-19. Clones were sequenced by immunoSEQ multiplex PCR, and TCRdb holds only the in-frame ones, with some missing. The table lists about 75,000 clones, approximately 83% of them singletons, with 0.5% to 0.6% in the top ten. The sample in question was CD4+ T cells from peripheral blood, obtained after recovery from COVID-19. These receptors all come from a human donor who had COVID-19.

The chain recombines TRBV9 with TRBJ1-3; 9 bases line up with TRBD1. The CDR3 is 14 residues long. V lost 4 bases to trimming and J lost 4 bases; unmatched junction nucleotides: 3. Germline V gene sequence: CDR1 SGDLS, CDR2 YYNGEE. DNA of the CDR3: TGTGCCAGCAGCCCGGGACAGGGAGGAAACACCATATATTTT. It codes for CASSPGQGGNTIYF. Full variable domain (remainder filled in from reference TRBV9 and TRBJ1-3): DSGVTQTPKHLITATGQRVTLRCSPRSGDLSVYWYQQSLDQGLQFLIQYYNGEERAKGNILERFSAQQFPDLHSELNLSSLELGDSALYFCASSPGQGGNTIYFGEGSWLTVV.

The CDR3 protein is CASSTRGRTNEQFF. CDR3 nucleotides: TGTGCCAGTAGTACGAGGGGGAGGACCAATGAGCAGTTCTTC. The rearrangement links TRBV19 to TRBJ2-1; D might be TRBD1 or TRBD2, each matching 6 bases. The V gene's germline CDR1 is LNHDA and CDR2 SQIVND (reference sequence). V lost 4 bases, J lost 6 bases, and 13 bases lay in between. The CDR3 loop spans 14 amino acids.

V usage is TRBV19 and J usage is TRBJ2-6; tentative D call: TRBD1 (5 bases). Trimming removed 6 bases from V and 0 bases from J, with 9 bases in between. This CDR3 has 15 amino acids. From germline, CDR1 is LNHDA and CDR2 SQIVND (reference sequence). The CDR3 sequence: CASSPGNSGANVLTF. The CDR3 bases are TGTGCCAGTAGCCCAGGGAACTCTGGGGCCAACGTCCTGACTTTC. Combining the CDR3 with reference TRBV19 and TRBJ2-6 gives the whole variable domain DGGITQSPKYLFRKEGQNVTLSCEQNLNHDAMYWYRQDPGQGLRLIYYSQIVNDFQKGDIAEGYSVSREKKESFPLTVTSAQKNPTAFYLCASSPGNSGANVLTFGAGSRLTVL.

The chain is built from TRBV5-3 and TRBJ2-1, with 13 bases fitting TRBD2. TRBV5-3 is an ORF, with its function uncertain. The V gene end was trimmed by 3 bases and the J gene end by 1 base; junction bases not matched to a gene: 13. The CDR3 is made up of 20 amino acids. The CDR3 nucleotides are TGTGCCAGAAGCTCTCCCGGACTAGCGGGAGTTCTGAGGTCCTACAATGAGCAGTTCTTC. The encoded protein is CARSSPGLAGVLRSYNEQFF.

The V gene is TRBV5-4, the J gene TRBJ1-1, with D hard to call. CDR3 length equals 12 residues. Germline loops: CDR1 SGHNT, CDR2 YYREEE (reference sequence). Trimming stripped 2 bases from V and 0 bases from J, with 2 bases between. CDR3 bases: TGTGCCAGCAGCTTTGTGAACACTGAAGCTTTCTTT. Translating gives CASSFVNTEAFF.

The chain recombines TRBV2 with TRBJ1-3; 12 bases are a match to TRBD1. This CDR3 has 13 amino acids. The V gene's germline CDR1 is SNHLY and CDR2 FYNNEI. Trimming cost V 6 bases and J 7 bases; bases outside gene matches: 1. This CDR3 is CASRGTGGNTIYF. CDR3 nucleotides: TGTGCCAGCAGGGGGACAGGGGGCAACACCATATATTTT.

This chain connects TRBV24-1 to TRBJ2-3; possibly TRBD1 for D (5 bases). The germline V gene encodes CDR1 KGHDR and CDR2 SFDVKD. Trimming cost V 5 bases and J 1 base, with 9 bases left between them. The CDR3 length is 14 residues. CDR3 in DNA: TGTGCCACCAGTGTGGCAGGGCGCACAGATACGCAGTATTTT. Protein product: CATSVAGRTDTQYF.

This clone was seen a single time. The chain combines TRBV6-6 with TRBJ2-7; 7 nucleotides line up with TRBD2. Per germline, CDR1 MNHNY and CDR2 SVGAGI (reference sequence). This CDR3 contains 14 residues. V was clipped by 6 bases and J by 1 base; unmatched bases: 6. The CDR3: CASSLIAGSYEQYF. CDR3 nucleotide sequence: TGTGCCAGCAGCCTCATAGCGGGTTCCTACGAGCAGTACTTC.

This clone showed up just a few times. The chain joins TRBV18 to TRBJ2-5; no reliable D call. CDR1 is KGHSH, CDR2 LQKENI, per germline. CDR3 length: 15 residues. V was pared by 6 bases and J by 1 base, with 15 bases between. The CDR3 DNA reads as TGTGCCAGCTCCCCAGTTACGACCGTCCAAGAGACCCAGTACTTC. Protein: CASSPVTTVQETQYF.

There are a few counts of this clone. The chain couples TRBV21-1 to TRBJ1-5. TRBV21-1 represents a pseudogene. This CDR3 is 15 amino acids long. The CDR3 is CASSKKARIYQPQHF. The CDR3 DNA follows: TGTGCCAGCAGCAAAAAAGCGAGGATTTACCAGCCCCAGCATTTT.

The chain has TRBV5-1 and TRBJ2-2, with TRBD1 matching over 7 bases. V lost 7 bases and J lost 0; bases outside the gene matches: 3. The CDR3 runs to 14 residues. Germline-derived CDR1 and CDR2 are SGHRS and YFSETQ. The CDR3 nucleotides are TGCGCCAGCCGACAGGGTGCGAACACCGGGGAGCTGTTTTTT. Translating gives CASRQGANTGELFF. Looking up the rest from reference TRBV5-1 and TRBJ2-2 gives the full variable domain: KAGVTQTPRYLIKTRGQQVTLSCSPISGHRSVSWYQQTPGQGLQFLFEYFSETQRNKGNFPGRFSGRQFSNSRSEMNVSTLELGDSALYLCASRQGANTGELFFGEGSRLTVL.

This sequence joins TRBV5-1 and TRBJ1-1; 8 nucleotides match TRBD1. The trim removed 5 bases at V and 2 bases at J, leaving 8 bases unmatched. CDR1 is SGHRS and CDR2 is YFSETQ in the germline V gene. This CDR3 has 15 amino acids. Written as DNA, the CDR3 is TGCGCCAGCAGTCAGGGGGCGACTATTAACACTGAAGCTTTCTTT. Protein: CASSQGATINTEAFF.

V usage is TRBV28 and J usage is TRBJ2-5, with 7 bases that match TRBD1. The CDR3 contains 18 residues. Trimming cost V 6 bases and J 2 bases; bases outside gene matches: 18. Germline values: CDR1 MDHEN, CDR2 SYDVKM. The CDR3 DNA is TGTGCCAGCAGCGGAAGGGCAGGGGATAGGGGGCTACAAGAGACCCAGTACTTC. This translates into CASSGRAGDRGLQETQYF.

This rearrangement joins TRBV6-5 to TRBJ2-7; D is possibly TRBD1 (8 bases). V was cut by 8 bases and J by 1 base, with 18 bases left in between. This CDR3 region has 15 residues. CDR1 MNHEY and CDR2 SVGAGI come from the germline V gene. The CDR3 nucleotides are TGTGCCAGCGGGGGGGGGACAGGCGCATCCTACGAGCAGTACTTC. Translation gives CASGGGTGASYEQYF.

The chain is built from TRBV11-2 and TRBJ2-3, with TRBD2 identical over 8 bases. The CDR3 spans 16 residues. Germline CDR1 is SGHAT and CDR2 is FQNNGV. J was trimmed by 6 bases and V by 3 bases; bases with no gene match: 11. As DNA, the CDR3 is TGTGCCAGCAGCTTCGGGAGCGGGGGACTGACGGATACGCAGTATTTT. Translating gives CASSFGSGGLTDTQYF. The whole variable domain, remainder taken from reference TRBV11-2 and TRBJ2-3, is EAGVAQSPRYKIIEKRQSVAFWCNPISGHATLYWYQQILGQGPKLLIQFQNNGVVDDSQLPKDRFSAERLKGVDSTLKIQPAKLEDSAVYLCASSFGSGGLTDTQYFGPGTRLTVL.

CDR3 DNA: TGTGCCAGCTCACCAGTTACACCTTCGAACACCGGGGAGCTGTTTTTT. This encodes CASSPVTPSNTGELFF. The V call is TRBV18, the J call TRBJ2-2; no firm D call. With 2 bases removed from V and 0 bases from J, the gap between germline ends came to 10 bases. Germline CDR1 and CDR2: KGHSH and LQKENI. The CDR3 has 16 amino acids.

This clone was seen more than once but under ten times. The rearrangement joins TRBV3-1 (or the pseudogene TRBV3-2) to TRBJ1-2; D is perhaps TRBD1 (6 bases). Trimming pared 4 bases from V and 2 bases from J, leaving 8 bases between. CDR1 and CDR2 from the germline V gene are LGHDT and YNNKEL (reference sequence). There are 13 residues in the CDR3. The CDR3 DNA follows: TGTGCCAGCAGCCGCCAGGGGAACTATGGCTACACCTTC. It codes for CASSRQGNYGYTF.

J is TRBJ2-7 and V is TRBV9; D gene uncertain. V shed 0 bases and J shed 6 bases, with 10 bases lying between them. The germline gives CDR1 SGDLS, CDR2 YYNGEE. The CDR3 length is 13 residues. CDR3 sequence (DNA): TGTGCCAGCAGCGTAGGCCTCCAAGGCGAGCAGTACTTC. This translates into CASSVGLQGEQYF.

V and J are TRBV6-5 and TRBJ2-7, with TRBD1 matching over 7 bases. The CDR3 covers 15 residues. CDR1 MNHEY and CDR2 SVGAGI come from the germline V gene. Trimming took 5 bases from V and 4 from J; bases not matched to a gene: 11. CDR3 in amino acids: CASSRDSTPTYEQYF. DNA of the CDR3: TGTGCCAGCAGTAGGGACAGTACCCCGACATACGAGCAGTACTTC.

This rearrangement joins TRBV7-9 to TRBJ1-2; D call uncertain. CDR1 and CDR2 from the germline V gene are SEHNR and FQNEAQ (reference sequence). The CDR3 consists of 13 residues. Between the trimmed V and J ends, which lost 2 bases and 2 bases, there was a span of 6 bases. CDR3 coding DNA: TGTGCCAGCAGCTTACACACCAACTATGGCTACACCTTC. Residues: CASSLHTNYGYTF.